Below, 17 T cell receptor beta chains from the same sample are listed, as sequenced in a study of OX40 agonist ivuxolimab in advanced cancers. The protocol was immunoSEQ multiplex PCR, while the TCRdb copy is restricted to in-frame clones and leaves out a portion. The table lists more than 50,000 clones, about 88% of them singletons. Source: CD4+ or CD8+ T cells sorted from blood, taken in a trial of the OX40 agonist ivuxolimab. These TCRs come from an adult with an advanced solid tumor such as melanoma, head and neck, liver or kidney cancer.

The genes are TRBV21-1 and TRBJ1-1. TRBV21-1 is a pseudogene segment. This CDR3 comprises 15 residues. The CDR3 protein is CASSKAGGGKKAAFF. CDR3 sequence (DNA): TGTGCCAGCAGCAAAGCGGGAGGAGGGAAGAAAGCAGCTTTCTTT.

This rearrangement joins TRBV7-2 to TRBJ1-5; D is possibly TRBD1 (6 bases). With 6 bases removed from V and 2 bases from J, the gap between germline ends came to 14 bases. The germline CDR1 and CDR2 sequences are SGHTA and FQGNSA. The CDR3 is 15 amino acids. CDR3 in DNA: TGTGCCAGCAGTATGACAGGAACACGCAATCAGCCCCAGCATTTT. It translates to CASSMTGTRNQPQHF.

By proportion, this clone is medium-sized (0.01 to 0.1%). This chain's CDR3 is CASSHPGGPEAFF. The CDR3 DNA sequence: TGTGCCAGCAGCCACCCGGGGGGGCCTGAAGCTTTCTTT. V and J are TRBV7-2 and TRBJ1-1, with D maybe TRBD1 (6 bases). V dropped 5 bases and J dropped 6 bases, with 13 bases sitting between them. This CDR3 region has 13 residues. Germline-derived CDR1 and CDR2 are SGHTA and FQGNSA.

The CDR3 bases are TGTGCCAGCAGCTGGGGGGTCGGATTATCGAACACTGAAGCTTTCTTT. Its protein product is CASSWGVGLSNTEAFF. The chain uses TRBV5-4 and TRBJ1-1; TRBD1 might be the D (5 bases). Trimming removed 3 bases from V and 1 base from J, with 16 bases in between. Per the germline V gene, CDR1 is SGHNT and CDR2 is YYREEE (reference sequence). This CDR3 contains 16 residues.

The J gene is TRBJ2-5, the V gene TRBV19; the D call may be TRBD1 or TRBD2 (5 bases each). Looked up from germline, CDR1 is LNHDA and CDR2 is SQIVND (reference sequence). The V and J ends lost 1 base and 4 bases respectively, with 7 bases between them. There are 13 residues in the CDR3. The CDR3 sequence: CASSIGGRETQYF. CDR3 nucleotide sequence: TGTGCCAGTAGTATAGGGGGACGAGAGACCCAGTACTTC. The whole variable domain, remainder taken from reference TRBV19 and TRBJ2-5, is DGGITQSPKYLFRKEGQNVTLSCEQNLNHDAMYWYRQDPGQGLRLIYYSQIVNDFQKGDIAEGYSVSREKKESFPLTVTSAQKNPTAFYLCASSIGGRETQYFGPGTRLLVL.

V is TRBV9 and J is TRBJ2-2; 9 bases map to TRBD1. Losses at the gene ends were 7 bases for V and 7 bases for J; bases not matched to a gene: 11. This CDR3 region has 15 residues. Germline CDR1 SGDLS, CDR2 YYNGEE. The CDR3 loop reads CASSPGTGTHGELFF. CDR3 DNA sequence: TGTGCCAGCTCGCCGGGGACAGGGACGCACGGGGAGCTGTTTTTT.

The gene calls are TRBV7-2 and TRBJ2-1; 9 bases map to TRBD1. CDR3 length equals 15 residues. J lost 6 bases, V lost 5 bases, and 8 bases had no gene match. Germline V gives CDR1 SGHTA, CDR2 FQGNSA. CDR3 DNA sequence: TGTGCCAGCAGCGGCACGGACAGGGGCGTCAATGAGCAGTTCTTC. It encodes CASSGTDRGVNEQFF. Full variable domain (remainder filled in from reference TRBV7-2 and TRBJ2-1): GAGVSQSPSNKVTEKGKDVELRCDPISGHTALYWYRQSLGQGLEFLIYFQGNSAPDKSGLPSDRFSAERTGGSVSTLTIQRTQQEDSAVYLCASSGTDRGVNEQFFGPGTRLTVL.

This rearrangement joins TRBV29-1 to TRBJ2-7, with D perhaps matching TRBD2 (5 bases). The V end was cut by 5 bases, the J end by 5 bases, with 16 bases between. The length of the CDR3 is 13 residues. The germline V gene encodes CDR1 SQVTM and CDR2 ANQGSEA. CDR3 in amino acids: CSVFGRAKDEQYF. In nucleotides, the CDR3 is TGCAGCGTTTTTGGGCGGGCCAAGGACGAGCAGTACTTC.

A single count supports this clone. The chain employs TRBV5-4 and TRBJ2-1; D remains ambiguous. V lost 3 bases and J 5 bases, leaving 12 bases between the germline ends. The CDR3 totals 14 residues. CDR1 SGHNT and CDR2 YYREEE come from the germline V gene (reference sequence). CDR3 in DNA: TGTGCCAGCAGCTCCGTTGTGGCGGACAATGAGCAGTTCTTC. Translated, it gives CASSSVVADNEQFF.

The V call is TRBV2, the J call TRBJ1-4; D remains ambiguous. This CDR3 contains 14 residues. V was cut by 7 bases and J by 2 bases, with 11 bases left in between. Germline CDR1 and CDR2: SNHLY and FYNNEI. This CDR3 is CASNLGGTNEKLFF. In DNA, the CDR3 is TGTGCCAGCAATCTTGGCGGGACTAATGAAAAACTGTTTTTT.

The CDR3 is CAIAGTQFSYEQYF. In DNA form, the CDR3 reads TGTGCCATTGCCGGGACTCAATTCTCCTACGAGCAGTACTTC. V gene TRBV10-3 combines with J gene TRBJ2-7; D perhaps matches TRBD2 (6 bases). The V end was cut by 9 bases, the J end by 0 bases, with 15 bases between. The CDR3 sequence is 14 residues long. The germline V gene encodes CDR1 ENHRY and CDR2 SYGVKD.

The chain joins TRBV23-1 to TRBJ2-3, with 8 positions matching TRBD1. TRBV23-1 is noted as an ORF with a role that remains uncertain. V lost 4 bases to trimming and J lost 0 bases; unmatched junction nucleotides: 9. The CDR3 has 17 amino acids. CDR3 DNA sequence: TGCGCCAGCAGTCTAGCTGTCGGACAGGGCAGCACAGATACGCAGTATTTT. This codes for CASSLAVGQGSTDTQYF.

V and J are TRBV6-6 and TRBJ1-3; 7 nucleotides agree with TRBD1. With 2 bases clipped from V and 0 bases from J, the junction kept 4 bases outside the gene matches. In germline, CDR1 is MNHNY, CDR2 SVGAGI (reference sequence). The CDR3 is 16 residues long. The CDR3 nucleotides are TGTGCCAGCAGTTACCACGGACAGGTCTCTGGAAACACCATATATTTT. Translated: CASSYHGQVSGNTIYF.

This clone has just one count. CDR3 region: CASSASGSSYEQYF. In DNA form, the CDR3 reads TGTGCCAGCAGTGCCAGCGGGAGCTCCTACGAGCAGTACTTC. J is TRBJ2-7 and V is TRBV6-5; the match to TRBD2 covers 8 bases. V lost 5 bases to trimming and J lost 0 bases; unmatched junction nucleotides: 3. The CDR3 spans 14 residues. In germline, CDR1 is MNHEY, CDR2 SVGAGI.

V is TRBV6-1 and J is TRBJ1-1; D is perhaps TRBD1 (5 bases). The CDR3 runs 14 residues. V gave up 7 bases and J gave up 1 base, with 13 bases separating them. CDR1 MNHNS and CDR2 SASEGT come from the germline V gene. The CDR3 protein is CASIRGTENTEAFF. The CDR3 nucleotides read TGTGCCAGCATTAGAGGGACGGAGAACACTGAAGCTTTCTTT.

V gene TRBV11-2 combines with J gene TRBJ2-7; TRBD2 might be the D (5 bases). Germline-derived CDR1 and CDR2 are SGHAT and FQNNGV. Trimming removed 3 bases at V and 0 bases at J, with 9 bases between. The length of the CDR3 is 14 residues. Here the CDR3 reads CASSFQRTSYEQYF. As DNA, the CDR3 is TGTGCCAGCAGCTTTCAGCGGACCTCCTACGAGCAGTACTTC. Looking up the rest from reference TRBV11-2 and TRBJ2-7 gives the full variable domain: EAGVAQSPRYKIIEKRQSVAFWCNPISGHATLYWYQQILGQGPKLLIQFQNNGVVDDSQLPKDRFSAERLKGVDSTLKIQPAKLEDSAVYLCASSFQRTSYEQYFGPGTRLTVT.

The chain combines TRBV7-8 with TRBJ2-6; D is unclear. Germline CDR1 is SGHVS and CDR2 is FQNEAQ. Deletions cut 7 bases from V and 0 bases from J, with 10 bases between. This CDR3 contains 15 residues. The CDR3 bases are TGTGCCAGCACAGTCCAGATCTCTGGGGCCAACGTCCTGACTTTC. Residues: CASTVQISGANVLTF. The full variable domain, in which reference TRBV7-8 and TRBJ2-6 provide the parts outside the CDR3, is GAGVSQSPRYKVAKRGQDVALRCDPISGHVSLFWYQQALGQGPEFLTYFQNEAQLDKSGLPSDRFFAERPEGSVSTLKIQRTQQEDSAVYLCASTVQISGANVLTFGAGSRLTVL.